Below, 31 T cell receptor beta chains from the same sample are listed, as sequenced in a study of blood T cell repertoires in COVID-19. Profiled with immunoSEQ multiplex PCR; TCRdb holds only in-frame clones, not every one. The data contain about 180,000 clones, roughly nine tenths of them seen just once; the ten biggest clones take up under 2%. Source material: peripheral blood. The origin of the receptors is a young man who had recovered from COVID-19.

This chain uses TRBV4-3 with TRBJ2-3; 7 nucleotides align to TRBD2. V lost 3 bases to trimming and J lost 5 bases; unmatched junction nucleotides: 8. In germline, CDR1 is LGHNA, CDR2 YSLEER. This CDR3 is 15 amino acids long. CDR3 nucleotides: TGCGCCAGCAGCCAGAGCGGGGCCGGGGGAGATACGCAGTATTTT. Protein: CASSQSGAGGDTQYF.

The chain joins TRBV6-1 to TRBJ2-7; D might be TRBD1 (7 bases). The CDR3 sequence is 15 residues long. V dropped 3 bases and J dropped 5 bases, with 17 bases sitting between them. Per the germline V gene, CDR1 is MNHNS and CDR2 is SASEGT. DNA of the CDR3: TGTGCCAGCAGTGAGAGACAGGGAGGTTCGGACGAGCAGTACTTC. It yields the protein CASSERQGGSDEQYF.

The chain uses TRBV7-9 and TRBJ1-1; TRBD1 matches 8 bases. CDR1 and CDR2 from the germline V gene are SEHNR and FQNEAQ (reference sequence). The length of the CDR3 is 14 residues. V was clipped by 7 bases and J by 3 bases; unmatched bases: 7. CDR3 sequence: CASTPDRGDTEAFF. The CDR3 DNA reads as TGTGCCAGCACTCCCGACAGGGGAGACACTGAAGCTTTCTTT.

The chain joins TRBV9 to TRBJ2-7; weak D call: TRBD2 (5 bases). Germline loops: CDR1 SGDLS, CDR2 YYNGEE. The CDR3 has 14 residues. V lost 0 bases and J 3 bases, leaving 10 bases between the germline ends. The CDR3 is CASSVGVASYEQYF. The DNA for the CDR3 is TGTGCCAGCAGCGTAGGGGTAGCGAGCTACGAGCAGTACTTC.

The rearrangement joins TRBV19 to TRBJ1-1, with TRBD1 as a possible D gene (6 bases). Germline loops: CDR1 LNHDA, CDR2 SQIVND (reference sequence). The CDR3 is made up of 13 amino acids. Trimming pared 6 bases from V and 4 bases from J, leaving 12 bases between. The CDR3 spells CASSGGALTEAFF. The CDR3 bases are TGTGCCAGTAGCGGGGGGGCTCTCACTGAAGCTTTCTTT. The full variable domain, in which reference TRBV19 and TRBJ1-1 provide the parts outside the CDR3, is DGGITQSPKYLFRKEGQNVTLSCEQNLNHDAMYWYRQDPGQGLRLIYYSQIVNDFQKGDIAEGYSVSREKKESFPLTVTSAQKNPTAFYLCASSGGALTEAFFGQGTRLTVV.

The genes are TRBV19 and TRBJ2-7, with 11 positions matching TRBD1. Germline values: CDR1 LNHDA, CDR2 SQIVND (reference sequence). V dropped 5 bases and J dropped 3; count of bases not matched to a gene: 3. This CDR3 is built from 14 residues. The CDR3 DNA is TGTGCCAGTAGTTCCGGGACAGGGGGCTACGAGCAGTACTTC. It is translated as CASSSGTGGYEQYF.

The chain links TRBV12-5 to TRBJ1-1, with TRBD1 matching over 8 bases. With 1 base clipped from V and 11 bases from J, the junction kept 9 bases outside the gene matches. The CDR3 spans 14 residues. The germline V gene has CDR1 LGHNT and CDR2 FRNRAP. In DNA form, the CDR3 reads TGTGCTAGTGGTTTGGGGACAGGGCTCTTCAAGGCTTTCTTT. This codes for CASGLGTGLFKAFF.

The chain is built from TRBV6-6 and TRBJ1-2; 11 bases map to TRBD1. Per the germline V gene, CDR1 is MNHNY and CDR2 is SVGAGI (reference sequence). J gave up 8 bases and V 5 bases, and 7 bases lay outside the gene matches. The CDR3 is 14 amino acids. The CDR3 nucleotides are TGTGCCAGCAGTCGGACAGGGGGCAAGGGAGGCTACACCTTC. Protein product: CASSRTGGKGGYTF.

This clone was detected many times. The chain links TRBV10-3 to TRBJ2-7, with TRBD1 matching over 10 bases. The length of the CDR3 is 16 residues. The germline V gene has CDR1 ENHRY and CDR2 SYGVKD. Germline trimming cut 5 bases from V and 1 base from J; bases unmatched to any gene: 8. In DNA form, the CDR3 reads TGTGCCATCAGTCGCGGGACAGGGGCCACTTCCTACGAGCAGTACTTC. Amino acid sequence: CAISRGTGATSYEQYF.

The V call is TRBV19, the J call TRBJ1-6; 8 bases align to TRBD1. This CDR3 is 16 amino acids long. J lost 3 bases, V lost 5 bases, and 6 bases had no gene match. Germline CDR1 and CDR2: LNHDA and SQIVND (reference sequence). CDR3 coding DNA: TGTGCCAGTAGTCCGGGACAGGTTCTCTATAATTCACCCCTCCACTTT. Protein product: CASSPGQVLYNSPLHF.

The V call is TRBV24-1, the J call TRBJ2-7, with 8 bases matching TRBD2. The trim removed 5 bases at V and 7 bases at J, leaving 9 bases unmatched. The CDR3 runs 14 residues. Germline V gives CDR1 KGHDR, CDR2 SFDVKD. CDR3 residues: CATSGRGSGGEQYF. DNA for the CDR3: TGTGCCACCAGTGGTCGGGGGTCGGGAGGGGAGCAGTACTTC.

This chain joins TRBV5-1 and TRBJ2-7; TRBD1 aligns across 7 bases. Germline V gene data show CDR1 as SGHRS and CDR2 as YFSETQ. J was trimmed by 0 bases and V by 4 bases; bases with no gene match: 7. This CDR3 has 15 residues. The CDR3 DNA sequence: TGCGCCAGCAGCACACACAGGGGCGACTCCTACGAGCAGTACTTC. Protein product: CASSTHRGDSYEQYF.

This sequence joins TRBV3-1 (or the pseudogene TRBV3-2) and TRBJ1-6, with 9 nucleotides matching TRBD1. The V gene's germline CDR1 is LGHDT and CDR2 YNNKEL (reference sequence). The V segment lost 4 bases and the J segment 9 bases; nucleotides outside the gene matches: 4. CDR3 length: 14 residues. DNA of the CDR3: TGTGCCAGCAGCCTCGGGACAGGGAGTTCACCCCTCCACTTT. Its protein is CASSLGTGSSPLHF.

The chain uses TRBV6-5 and TRBJ1-2; no clear D gene. Germline CDR1 is MNHEY and CDR2 is SVGAGI. CDR3 size: 13 residues. The V end lost 6 bases, the J end lost 7 bases, and 15 bases lay between the germline ends. In DNA form, the CDR3 reads TGTGCCAGCAGACAGAGTTTGTTGGGTGGCTACACCTTC. Protein product: CASRQSLLGGYTF.

The V call is TRBV5-6, the J call TRBJ1-5; D might be TRBD1 (5 bases). Germline V lookup: CDR1 SGHDT, CDR2 YYEEEE. The V end lost 2 bases, the J end lost 5 bases, and 14 bases lay between the germline ends. There are 15 residues in the CDR3. The CDR3 reads CASSLDAGLDQPQHF. The CDR3 region has the DNA TGTGCCAGCAGCTTAGATGCAGGGCTTGATCAGCCCCAGCATTTT. The complete variable domain, with remaining parts taken from reference TRBV5-6 and TRBJ1-5, reads DAGVTQSPTHLIKTRGQQVTLRCSPKSGHDTVSWYQQALGQGPQFIFQYYEEEERQRGNFPDRFSGHQFPNYSSELNVNALLLGDSALYLCASSLDAGLDQPQHFGDGTRLSIL.

In nucleotides, the CDR3 is TGTGCCAGCAGTTTCACGGGACAGGGGAACACTGAAGCTTTCTTT. Its translation is CASSFTGQGNTEAFF. This chain connects TRBV28 to TRBJ1-1; TRBD1 agrees at 9 bases. Trimming removed 3 bases from V and 1 base from J; junction bases left unmatched: 3. This CDR3 spans 15 amino acids. The germline gives CDR1 MDHEN, CDR2 SYDVKM.

The chain joins TRBV10-3 to TRBJ1-5; TRBD1 aligns across 8 bases. The CDR3 spans 13 residues. Germline V gives CDR1 ENHRY, CDR2 SYGVKD. V trimming: 10 bases; J trimming: 2 bases; junction bases outside the gene matches: 4. The CDR3 loop is CATTDRGNQPQHF. CDR3 DNA: TGTGCCACGACGGACAGGGGCAATCAGCCCCAGCATTTT.

J is TRBJ2-1 and V is TRBV30, with TRBD2 matching 8 bases. The ends lost 3 bases at V and 10 bases at J; junction bases unmatched: 8. The CDR3 covers 13 residues. Germline V lookup: CDR1 GTSNPN, CDR2 SVGIG (reference sequence). The CDR3 here is CAWRPREGREQFF. CDR3 sequence (DNA): TGTGCCTGGAGACCTCGGGAGGGACGGGAGCAGTTCTTC.

In this sample, this clone turned up a few times. The chain recombines TRBV4-3 with TRBJ2-2; a weak D match, TRBD1 (7 bases). With 1 base removed from V and 7 bases from J, the gap between germline ends came to 16 bases. This CDR3 is 16 amino acids long. Per germline, CDR1 LGHNA and CDR2 YSLEER. CDR3 region: CASSQGGQGGFGELFF. The CDR3 DNA sequence: TGCGCCAGCAGCCAAGGGGGGCAGGGGGGTTTCGGGGAGCTGTTTTTT.

The J gene is TRBJ2-2, the V gene TRBV6-4; 9 nucleotides align to TRBD1. There are 16 residues in the CDR3. Per the germline V gene, CDR1 is MRHNA and CDR2 is SNTAGT. Trimming at V came to 4 bases and at J to 3 bases, leaving 6 bases not matched to a gene. The CDR3 reads CASSARTGEYTGELFF. CDR3 DNA sequence: TGTGCCAGCAGTGCGAGGACAGGGGAGTACACCGGGGAGCTGTTTTTT.

The rearrangement uses TRBV5-4 and TRBJ2-7; D unresolved. Germline loops: CDR1 SGHNT, CDR2 YYREEE (reference sequence). The V and J ends lost 1 base and 0 bases respectively, with 8 bases between them. The CDR3 consists of 14 residues. The DNA for the CDR3 is TGTGCCAGCAGCTTGTATGCCAGCTCCTACGAGCAGTACTTC. Amino acids: CASSLYASSYEQYF.

A remark on this clone: At one end, the junction sequence differs from germline, possibly due to a read error. V gene TRBV24-1 combines with J gene TRBJ2-3, with TRBD2 as a possible D gene (5 bases). The germline gives CDR1 KGHDR, CDR2 SFDVKD. The CDR3 is 12 residues long. Here the CDR3 reads CATSPGSSYKNF. CDR3 in DNA: TGTGCCACGTCCCCTGGGAGCTCCTACAAGAATTTT.

This chain links TRBV19 with TRBJ1-3; no definite D call. This CDR3 comprises 14 residues. Trimming stripped 7 bases from V and 0 bases from J, with 10 bases between. Germline V gene sequence: CDR1 LNHDA, CDR2 SQIVND (reference sequence). CDR3 amino acids: CASTGSLSGNTIYF. The CDR3 region has the DNA TGTGCCAGTACGGGGTCCCTCTCTGGAAACACCATATATTTT.

The chain joins TRBV4-1 to TRBJ1-1; D is undetermined. V lost 1 base and J 3 bases, leaving 12 bases between the germline ends. The length of the CDR3 is 15 residues. The V gene's germline CDR1 is MGHRA and CDR2 YSYEKL. The CDR3 region is CASSQGEGMYTEAFF. The CDR3 DNA reads TGCGCCAGCAGCCAAGGTGAGGGAATGTACACTGAAGCTTTCTTT.

The chain is built from TRBV6-5 and TRBJ1-5, with 9 bases matching TRBD1. This CDR3 has 15 residues. Trimming took 6 bases from V and 3 from J; bases not matched to a gene: 6. Germline loops: CDR1 MNHEY, CDR2 SVGAGI. This CDR3 reads CASSTGQGHNQPQHF. DNA for the CDR3: TGTGCCAGCAGCACGGGACAGGGCCACAATCAGCCCCAGCATTTT.

J is TRBJ2-3 and V is TRBV7-9; 8 bases fit TRBD2. J lost 4 bases, V lost 5 bases, and 8 bases had no gene match. The CDR3 is 15 residues long. CDR1 is SEHNR, CDR2 FQNEAQ, per germline (reference sequence). The CDR3 region is CASSRSGMDADTQYF. The CDR3 DNA reads as TGTGCCAGCAGCCGTAGCGGGATGGACGCAGATACGCAGTATTTT.

This sequence joins TRBV18 and TRBJ2-7, with TRBD2 matching over 9 bases. The CDR3 spans 14 residues. Per the germline V gene, CDR1 is KGHSH and CDR2 is LQKENI. Losses at the gene ends were 6 bases for V and 5 bases for J; bases not matched to a gene: 8. CDR3 DNA: TGTGCCAGCTCTACTTCTAGCGGGAAAAACGAGCAGTACTTC. This codes for CASSTSSGKNEQYF.

The CDR3 DNA sequence: TGTGCCAGCAGTGTGAACGGGGGAGTTGGTGAAAAACTGTTTTTT. Translating it yields CASSVNGGVGEKLFF. The chain couples TRBV2 to TRBJ1-4, with D maybe TRBD1 (5 bases). CDR1 SNHLY and CDR2 FYNNEI come from the germline V gene. V lost 4 bases and J lost 7, with 16 bases in between. This CDR3 contains 15 residues.

This chain uses TRBV11-2 with TRBJ2-1, with TRBD1 matching over 7 bases. Germline V CDR1 and CDR2: SGHAT, FQNNGV. V shed 4 bases, J shed 5 bases, and the junction held 8 bases outside the gene matches. This CDR3 has 15 residues. Here the CDR3 reads CASSSGQRVHNEQFF. CDR3 sequence (DNA): TGTGCCAGCAGCTCGGGACAGAGAGTACACAATGAGCAGTTCTTC.

The chain combines TRBV3-1 (or the pseudogene TRBV3-2) with TRBJ2-7, with D perhaps TRBD1 (5 bases). Germline V gene lookup returns CDR1 LGHDT and CDR2 YNNKEL (reference sequence). The V gene lost 0 bases and the J gene lost 4 bases, with 10 bases spanning the gap. The CDR3 is 14 residues long. For the CDR3, the DNA is TGTGCCAGCAGCCAAGAGTGGCAGGGATACGAGCAGTACTTC. Residues: CASSQEWQGYEQYF.

This clone has only a few counts. The CDR3 DNA is TGTGCCAGCAGCCGCGGGAGCTCCTACGAGCAGTACTTC. As protein: CASSRGSSYEQYF. The chain couples TRBV5-6 to TRBJ2-7; 7 nucleotides align to TRBD2. The CDR3 runs 13 residues. Trimming removed 4 bases from V and 0 bases from J; junction bases left unmatched: 1. Germline CDR1 and CDR2: SGHDT and YYEEEE.